The clone carrying this T cell receptor (beta chain) was seen many times. The antigen remains undetermined. This sample was included in a study of Graves' ophthalmopathy and Graves' hyperthyroidism. Scientists amplified the TCR beta CDR3 regions from RNA transcripts. The first-round RT-PCR employed HTBI primers together with the Qiagen OneStep RT-PCR kit. A multiplex PCR was then performed as the second round. Each CDR3 protein is one row after TCRdb ran MiXCR on the multiplex PCR reads. The repertoire holds 300,000 or so distinct CDR3 sequences, with 15% to 20% as singletons. Study conclusions and caveats: Most clonotypes expanded in thyroid above 0.001 frequency were present in blood too.

This sequence was found in an adult man with Graves' ophthalmopathy. The specimen sequenced was peripheral blood.

The CDR3 loop is CASSTGTGPYGYTF. The CDR3 DNA reads as TGTGCCAGCAGTACCGGGACAGGACCGTATGGCTACACCTTC. The rearrangement joins TRBV6-5 to TRBJ1-2; TRBD1 agrees at 8 bases. Germline V lookup: CDR1 MNHEY, CDR2 SVGAGI. This CDR3 has 14 amino acids. With 5 bases clipped from V and 5 bases from J, the junction kept 7 bases outside the gene matches.